This entry lists 29 T cell receptor beta chains sequenced from one sample in a study of blood T cells in healthy people across ages. A sample-barcoded 5' primer and a J-beta primer mix were used in a second PCR of roughly 7 to 11 cycles. TCRdb reprocessed the 5' RACE reads via MiXCR and lists one record per CDR3 protein. The table includes roughly 1.4 million distinct CDR3 sequences, roughly 60% detected once. The sequencing sample was made of blood. These receptors all come from a man aged 18 to 35 in good health.

The rearrangement links TRBV6-2 or TRBV6-3 to TRBJ2-1; TRBD1 matches 7 bases. Unmatched junction bases numbered 12, after V lost 7 bases and J lost 0 bases. CDR3 size: 17 residues. Looked up from germline, CDR1 is MNHEY and CDR2 is SVGEGT. The CDR3 protein is CASTWAPTGSSYNEQFF. CDR3 DNA sequence: TGTGCCAGCACGTGGGCACCGACAGGGAGCTCCTACAATGAGCAGTTCTTC.

This chain joins TRBV29-1 and TRBJ2-7; D is possibly TRBD1 (5 bases). V lost 7 bases and J lost 2, with 18 bases in between. This CDR3 comprises 14 residues. The germline V gene encodes CDR1 SQVTM and CDR2 ANQGSEA. The chain's CDR3 is CSAANGHTAYEQYF. The CDR3 DNA reads as TGCAGCGCTGCAAATGGACACACTGCCTACGAGCAGTACTTC.

The rearrangement joins TRBV2 to TRBJ1-2; D uncertain. Germline V gives CDR1 SNHLY, CDR2 FYNNEI. The CDR3 spans 13 residues. V lost 8 bases, J lost 4 bases, and 14 bases lay in between. CDR3 coding DNA: TGTGCCAGCGAGTTCCAACTTTTCTATGGCTACACCTTC. It translates to CASEFQLFYGYTF.

The V gene is TRBV3-1, the J gene TRBJ2-7; 7 nucleotides agree with TRBD1. The DNA end is more similar to TRBJ2-1, so the J call may be wrong. The CDR3 length is 13 residues. Germline V gene lookup returns CDR1 LGHDT and CDR2 YNNKEL (reference sequence). DNA of the CDR3: TGTGCCAGCAGCCAAGTCACAGGGGTTGAGCAGTTCTTC. It is translated as CASSQVTGVEQFF.

The chain combines TRBV12-3 or TRBV12-4 with TRBJ2-3; D perhaps matches TRBD2 (5 bases). Deletions cut 4 bases from V and 8 bases from J, with 22 bases between. The CDR3 loop spans 16 amino acids. In nucleotides, the CDR3 is TGTGCCAGCAGTTCCCAACAGCTAGCCTTTGGTGGTACGCAGTATTTT. It translates to CASSSQQLAFGGTQYF.

The gene calls are TRBV12-3 or TRBV12-4 and TRBJ2-7, with D possibly TRBD2 on 6 matching bases. The CDR3 runs 14 residues. V dropped 6 bases and J dropped 1 base, with 13 bases sitting between them. The CDR3, as DNA: TGTGCCAGCAGGCTAGCCGGGACTTCCTACGAGCAGTACTTC. This sequence encodes CASRLAGTSYEQYF.

This clonotype was counted between two and nine times. The chain recombines TRBV27 with TRBJ2-1, with TRBD2 matching 7 bases. V gave up 2 bases and J gave up 2 bases; unmatched junction bases: 9. The CDR3 is 17 amino acids. From germline, CDR1 is MNHEY and CDR2 SMNVEV (reference sequence). The CDR3 region has the DNA TGTGCCAGCAGTTTAAAGGGTACCGGGACTACCTACAATGAGCAGTTCTTC. Encoded protein: CASSLKGTGTTYNEQFF.

This chain uses TRBV18 with TRBJ2-5, with 13 bases lining up with TRBD2. V shed 0 bases, J shed 3 bases, and the junction held 13 bases outside the gene matches. Germline CDR1 and CDR2: KGHSH and LQKENI. CDR3 size: 20 residues. As DNA, the CDR3 is TGTGCCAGCTCACCACCGGAACAACTAGCGGGAGGGCCAGTTGAAGAGACCCAGTACTTC. Residues: CASSPPEQLAGGPVEETQYF.

This clonotype was observed a handful of times. The chain has TRBV10-3 and TRBJ2-3; D not resolved. Germline V CDR1 and CDR2: ENHRY, SYGVKD. CDR3 size: 13 residues. V was pared by 6 bases and J by 3 bases, with 10 bases between. In nucleotides, the CDR3 is TGTGCCATCAGGCCGGGTCCTACAGATACGCAGTATTTT. Amino acid sequence: CAIRPGPTDTQYF.

The rearrangement joins TRBV29-1 to TRBJ2-3; perhaps TRBD2 as D (6 bases). V gave up 0 bases and J gave up 7 bases, with 29 bases separating them. The CDR3 covers 19 residues. The V gene's germline CDR1 is SQVTM and CDR2 ANQGSEA. Here the CDR3 reads CSVEDLGPREEGAGYTQYF. For the CDR3, the DNA is TGCAGCGTTGAAGATTTGGGGCCGAGGGAGGAAGGGGCCGGGTATACGCAGTATTTT.

In DNA form, the CDR3 reads TGTGCCAGCAGTTTTTCCGGGGGAATAGGCAATCAGCCCCAGCATTTT. Residues: CASSFSGGIGNQPQHF. The V and J genes are TRBV27 and TRBJ1-5; maybe TRBD1 (5 bases). V was clipped by 3 bases and J by 2 bases, with 14 bases between them. CDR3 length: 16 amino acids. Germline CDR1 MNHEY, CDR2 SMNVEV (reference sequence).

The rearrangement links TRBV18 to TRBJ2-7; D is perhaps TRBD2 (6 bases). CDR3 size: 14 residues. Germline CDR1 KGHSH, CDR2 LQKENI. Trimming took off 5 bases at V and 1 base at J, with 12 bases between the two ends. This CDR3 is CASSSTEGSYEQYF. The CDR3 bases are TGTGCCAGCTCATCGACGGAGGGTTCCTACGAGCAGTACTTC.

The chain has TRBV5-5 and TRBJ1-1; the match to TRBD1 covers 7 bases. The trim removed 3 bases at V and 1 base at J, leaving 9 bases unmatched. The CDR3 loop spans 16 amino acids. The germline V gene has CDR1 SGHKS and CDR2 YYEKEE (reference sequence). CDR3 sequence (DNA): TGTGCCAGCAGCTCCGCGCCGGACAGGCGGAACACTGAAGCTTTCTTT. Amino acid sequence: CASSSAPDRRNTEAFF. The full variable domain, with the rest looked up from reference TRBV5-5 and TRBJ1-1, is DAGVTQSPTHLIKTRGQQVTLRCSPISGHKSVSWYQQVLGQGPQFIFQYYEKEERGRGNFPDRFSARQFPNYSSELNVNALLLGDSALYLCASSSAPDRRNTEAFFGQGTRLTVV.

This chain joins TRBV29-1 and TRBJ2-3, with 9 bases fitting TRBD2. J lost 6 bases, V lost 3 bases, and 7 bases had no gene match. The CDR3 runs to 14 residues. Germline V gene sequence: CDR1 SQVTM, CDR2 ANQGSEA. The CDR3 protein is CSVERLAVGDTQYF. The CDR3 DNA follows: TGCAGCGTTGAGAGACTAGCGGTTGGCGATACGCAGTATTTT.

In this sample, this clonotype turned up a few times. This chain uses TRBV19 with TRBJ2-1; D uncertain. CDR1 is LNHDA, CDR2 SQIVND, per germline (reference sequence). V lost 2 bases to trimming and J lost 7 bases, with 9 bases between them. The CDR3 totals 13 residues. CDR3 protein: CASSISTGNEQFF. DNA for the CDR3: TGTGCCAGTAGTATATCGACTGGGAATGAGCAGTTCTTC.

V and J are TRBV20-1 and TRBJ2-7, with 8 bases identical to TRBD2. This CDR3 is built from 13 residues. V dropped 3 bases and J dropped 2; count of bases not matched to a gene: 3. From germline, CDR1 is DFQATT and CDR2 SNEGSKA (reference sequence). In DNA, the CDR3 is TGCAGTGCTAGTGTCGGGGGGGCCTACGAGCAGTACTTC. This gives the protein CSASVGGAYEQYF.

This clonotype was seen a handful of times. The chain employs TRBV4-1 and TRBJ1-2; D gene unclear. The CDR3 extends over 12 amino acids. Germline loops: CDR1 MGHRA, CDR2 YSYEKL. Trimming cost V 0 bases and J 4 bases, with 3 bases left between them. The CDR3 DNA sequence: TGCGCCAGCAGCCAAGACACCTATGGCTACACCTTC. This gives the protein CASSQDTYGYTF.

This sequence joins TRBV5-1 and TRBJ2-3; perhaps TRBD1 as D (5 bases). V was shortened by 3 bases and J by 1 base, with 12 bases between the two germline ends. The CDR3 extends over 15 amino acids. Germline V gene sequence: CDR1 SGHRS, CDR2 YFSETQ. CDR3 protein: CASSWAQGRTDTQYF. The CDR3 bases are TGCGCCAGCAGCTGGGCCCAGGGCCGCACAGATACGCAGTATTTT.

The chain joins TRBV6-1 to TRBJ2-7; TRBD1 aligns across 9 bases. CDR1 is MNHNS, CDR2 SASEGT, per germline. Germline trimming cut 6 bases from V and 9 bases from J; bases unmatched to any gene: 12. This CDR3 region has 14 residues. CDR3 in amino acids: CASRPRDRAEVQYF. The CDR3 coding sequence is TGTGCCAGCAGGCCCCGGGACAGGGCTGAAGTGCAGTACTTC.

This chain links TRBV15 with TRBJ1-1, with a weak D call TRBD1 (5 bases). This CDR3 region has 14 residues. The ends were cut back, 1 base at V and 1 base at J, with 7 bases in the middle. CDR1 and CDR2 (germline): LNHNV, YYDKDF (reference sequence). CDR3 DNA: TGTGCCACCAGCAGAGCGGGGCAGAACACTGAAGCTTTCTTT. It specifies CATSRAGQNTEAFF.

The V gene is TRBV20-1, the J gene TRBJ2-5, with TRBD2 matching over 9 bases. The J call may not be correct, given that the DNA end is closer to TRBJ2-7. CDR1 DFQATT and CDR2 SNEGSKA come from the germline V gene (reference sequence). The CDR3 consists of 16 residues. CDR3 region: CSAKGGLAGGFYEQYF. CDR3 DNA: TGCAGTGCTAAGGGGGGCCTGGCGGGAGGGTTCTACGAGCAGTACTTC.

This clonotype was observed a few times. This chain joins TRBV4-1 and TRBJ2-7; 7 bases fit TRBD1. Germline V gives CDR1 MGHRA, CDR2 YSYEKL. This CDR3 contains 15 residues. V lost 3 bases and J lost 0; bases outside the gene matches: 5. The CDR3 DNA sequence: TGCGCCAGCAGCCACTCCGGGACAGCCTCCTACGAGCAGTACTTC. It translates to CASSHSGTASYEQYF.

This chain connects TRBV20-1 to TRBJ2-1; the match to TRBD2 covers 10 bases. With 0 bases clipped from V and 0 bases from J, the junction kept 8 bases outside the gene matches. The CDR3 is made up of 18 amino acids. The germline V gene encodes CDR1 DFQATT and CDR2 SNEGSKA (reference sequence). The CDR3 DNA sequence: TGCAGTGCTAGAGATCTCGGACTAGCGGATAGCTCCTACAATGAGCAGTTCTTC. Amino acid sequence: CSARDLGLADSSYNEQFF.

This clonotype has just a few counts. J is TRBJ2-3 and V is TRBV5-1, with D unresolved. The CDR3 loop spans 12 amino acids. Trimming took off 2 bases at V and 8 bases at J, with 9 bases between the two ends. CDR1 is SGHRS and CDR2 is YFSETQ in the germline V gene. The CDR3 sequence: CASSFTSATQYF. The CDR3 coding sequence is TGCGCCAGCAGCTTTACGAGCGCTACGCAGTATTTT.

The J gene is TRBJ2-5, the V gene TRBV29-1; D assignment may be TRBD1 or TRBD2 (5 bases each). V was pared by 4 bases and J by 4 bases, with 19 bases between. Germline V gene data show CDR1 as SQVTM and CDR2 as ANQGSEA. The CDR3 sequence is 15 residues long. CDR3 nucleotides: TGCAGCGTTGGGGAAGGGGCGGGCCCTTCAGAGACCCAGTACTTC. Protein product: CSVGEGAGPSETQYF.

The gene calls are TRBV7-8 and TRBJ2-1; 7 bases agree with TRBD2. Losses at the gene ends were 5 bases for V and 10 bases for J; bases not matched to a gene: 14. The CDR3 has 15 residues. CDR1 is SGHVS and CDR2 is FQNEAQ in the germline V gene. CDR3 amino acids: CASSLLAGRDYEQFF. The CDR3 bases are TGTGCCAGCAGCCTACTGGCGGGACGGGACTACGAGCAGTTCTTC.

This clonotype showed up just a few times. The chain combines TRBV10-3 with TRBJ2-7; tentatively, D is TRBD2 (6 bases). This CDR3 comprises 16 residues. Germline loops: CDR1 ENHRY, CDR2 SYGVKD. The V and J ends lost 0 bases and 5 bases respectively, with 17 bases between them. CDR3 region: CAISESPGVTINEQYF. DNA for the CDR3: TGTGCCATCAGTGAGTCTCCGGGAGTAACGATTAACGAGCAGTACTTC.

J is TRBJ2-7 and V is TRBV20-1; D is perhaps TRBD2 (6 bases). Deletions cut 6 bases from V and 2 bases from J, with 11 bases between. The CDR3 consists of 12 residues. CDR1 is DFQATT, CDR2 SNEGSKA, per germline (reference sequence). The CDR3 spells CSAAGLTYEQYF. In nucleotides, the CDR3 is TGCAGTGCGGCGGGGCTTACCTACGAGCAGTACTTC.

The genes are TRBV6-4 and TRBJ2-5; D unclear. This CDR3 contains 13 residues. CDR1 and CDR2 from the germline V gene are MRHNA and SNTAGT. V lost 5 bases and J lost 6, with 13 bases in between. The CDR3: CASSPGLPKTQYF. In DNA, the CDR3 is TGTGCCAGCAGTCCCGGGCTCCCCAAGACCCAGTACTTC.